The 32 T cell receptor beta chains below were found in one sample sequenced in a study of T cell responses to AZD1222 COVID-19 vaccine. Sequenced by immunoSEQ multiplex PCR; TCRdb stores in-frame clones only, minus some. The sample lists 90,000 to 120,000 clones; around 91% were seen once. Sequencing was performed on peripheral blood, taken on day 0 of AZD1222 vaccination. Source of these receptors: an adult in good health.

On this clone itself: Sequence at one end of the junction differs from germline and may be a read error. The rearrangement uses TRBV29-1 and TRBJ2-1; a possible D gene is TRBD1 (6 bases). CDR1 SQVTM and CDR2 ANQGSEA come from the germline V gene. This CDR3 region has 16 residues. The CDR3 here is CSVDWGHQPSDNEQFF. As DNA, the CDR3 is TGCAGCGTTGATTGGGGACACCAACCCTCCGACAATGAGCAGTTCTTC.

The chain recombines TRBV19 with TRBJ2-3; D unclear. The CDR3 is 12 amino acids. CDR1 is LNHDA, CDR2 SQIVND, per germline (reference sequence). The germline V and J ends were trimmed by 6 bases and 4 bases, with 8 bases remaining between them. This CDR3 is CASSMRSDTQYF. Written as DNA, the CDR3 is TGTGCCAGTAGCATGCGTTCAGATACGCAGTATTTT. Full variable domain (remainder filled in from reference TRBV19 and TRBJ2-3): DGGITQSPKYLFRKEGQNVTLSCEQNLNHDAMYWYRQDPGQGLRLIYYSQIVNDFQKGDIAEGYSVSREKKESFPLTVTSAQKNPTAFYLCASSMRSDTQYFGPGTRLTVL.

CDR3 sequence: CSVVGGTSGRTYEQYF. In DNA, the CDR3 is TGCAGCGTTGTGGGGGGGACTAGCGGTAGGACCTACGAGCAGTACTTC. The V call is TRBV29-1, the J call TRBJ2-7; 11 positions match TRBD2. The CDR3 loop spans 16 amino acids. Germline values: CDR1 SQVTM, CDR2 ANQGSEA. Trimming cost V 4 bases and J 2 bases; bases outside gene matches: 10.

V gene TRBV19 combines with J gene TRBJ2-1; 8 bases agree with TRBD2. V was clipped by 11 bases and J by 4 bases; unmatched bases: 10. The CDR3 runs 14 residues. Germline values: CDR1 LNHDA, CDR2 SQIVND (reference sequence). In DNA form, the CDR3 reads TGTGCCCGCTACGGGGGGGCCTTTTACAATGAGCAGTTCTTC. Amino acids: CARYGGAFYNEQFF.

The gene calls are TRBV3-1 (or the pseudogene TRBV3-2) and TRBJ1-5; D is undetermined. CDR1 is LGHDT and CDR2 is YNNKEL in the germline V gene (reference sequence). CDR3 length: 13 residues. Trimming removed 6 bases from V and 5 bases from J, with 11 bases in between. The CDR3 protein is CASSPWRDQPQHF. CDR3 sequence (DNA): TGTGCCAGCAGTCCGTGGAGGGATCAGCCCCAGCATTTT.

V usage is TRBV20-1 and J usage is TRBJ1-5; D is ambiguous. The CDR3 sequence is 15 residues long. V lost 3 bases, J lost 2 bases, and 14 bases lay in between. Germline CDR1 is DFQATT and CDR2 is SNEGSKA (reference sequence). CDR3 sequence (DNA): TGCAGTGCTAGTAGGCGGCAGACGGGCAATCAGCCCCAGCATTTT. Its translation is CSASRRQTGNQPQHF.

The CDR3 DNA reads TGTGCCAGTACAGAGGCTTTCTCCTACAATGAGCAGTTCTTC. Its translation is CASTEAFSYNEQFF. This chain links TRBV19 with TRBJ2-1; D gene uncertain. Germline loops: CDR1 LNHDA, CDR2 SQIVND (reference sequence). Trimming stripped 7 bases from V and 0 bases from J, with 10 bases between. This CDR3 comprises 14 residues.

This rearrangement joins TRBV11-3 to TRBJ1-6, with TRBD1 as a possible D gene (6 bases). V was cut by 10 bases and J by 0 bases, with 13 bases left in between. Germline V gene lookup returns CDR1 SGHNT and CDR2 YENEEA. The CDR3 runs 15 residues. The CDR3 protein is CAIVGQSSYNSPLHF. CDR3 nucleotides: TGTGCCATCGTAGGACAGAGCTCCTATAATTCACCCCTCCACTTT.

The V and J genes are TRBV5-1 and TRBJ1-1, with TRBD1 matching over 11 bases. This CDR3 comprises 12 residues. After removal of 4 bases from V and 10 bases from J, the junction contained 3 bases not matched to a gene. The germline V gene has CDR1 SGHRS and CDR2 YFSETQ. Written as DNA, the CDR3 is TGCGCCAGCAGCGCGGGGACAGGGGGAGCTTTCTTT. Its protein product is CASSAGTGGAFF.

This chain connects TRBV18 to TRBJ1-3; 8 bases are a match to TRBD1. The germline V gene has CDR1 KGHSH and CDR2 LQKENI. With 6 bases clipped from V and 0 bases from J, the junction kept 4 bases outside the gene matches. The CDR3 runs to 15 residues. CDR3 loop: CASSGQGVSGNTIYF. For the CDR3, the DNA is TGTGCCAGCTCCGGACAGGGAGTCTCTGGAAACACCATATATTTT.

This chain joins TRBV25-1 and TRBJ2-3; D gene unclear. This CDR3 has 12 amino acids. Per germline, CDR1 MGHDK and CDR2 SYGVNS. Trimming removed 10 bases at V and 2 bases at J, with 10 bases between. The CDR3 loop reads CAISGNTDTQYF. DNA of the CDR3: TGTGCCATATCTGGGAACACAGATACGCAGTATTTT.

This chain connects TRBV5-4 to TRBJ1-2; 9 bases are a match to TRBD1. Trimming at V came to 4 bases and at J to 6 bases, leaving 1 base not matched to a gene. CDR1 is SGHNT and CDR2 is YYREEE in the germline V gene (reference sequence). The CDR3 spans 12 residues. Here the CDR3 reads CASSRDRDGYTF. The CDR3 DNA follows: TGTGCCAGCAGCCGGGACAGGGATGGCTACACCTTC.

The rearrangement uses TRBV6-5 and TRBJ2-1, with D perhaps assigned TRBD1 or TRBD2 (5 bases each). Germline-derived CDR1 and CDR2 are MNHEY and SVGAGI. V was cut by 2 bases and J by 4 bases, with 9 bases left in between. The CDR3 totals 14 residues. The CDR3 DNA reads TGTGCCAGCAGTTACAGCGAGGGGTACAATGAGCAGTTCTTC. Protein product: CASSYSEGYNEQFF.

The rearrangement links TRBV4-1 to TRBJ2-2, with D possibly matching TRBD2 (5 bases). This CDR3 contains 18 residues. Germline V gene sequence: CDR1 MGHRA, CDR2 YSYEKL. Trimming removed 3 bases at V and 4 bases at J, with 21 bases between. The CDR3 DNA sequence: TGCGCCAGCAGCCACCTCTTAATCCGGGGATTGGGCACCGGGGAGCTGTTTTTT. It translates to CASSHLLIRGLGTGELFF.

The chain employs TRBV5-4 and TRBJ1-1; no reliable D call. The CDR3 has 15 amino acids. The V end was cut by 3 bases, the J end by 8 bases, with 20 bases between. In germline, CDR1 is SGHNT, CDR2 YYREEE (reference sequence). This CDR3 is CASSSPTTQFREAFF. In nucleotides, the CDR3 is TGTGCCAGCAGCTCACCCACAACCCAGTTTCGGGAAGCTTTCTTT.

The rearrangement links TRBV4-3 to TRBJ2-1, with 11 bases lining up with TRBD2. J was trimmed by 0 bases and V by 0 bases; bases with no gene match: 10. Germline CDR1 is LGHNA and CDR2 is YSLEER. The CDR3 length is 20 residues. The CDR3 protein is CASSQEGLAGGQSSYNEQFF. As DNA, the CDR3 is TGCGCCAGCAGCCAAGAAGGCCTAGCGGGGGGACAAAGCTCCTACAATGAGCAGTTCTTC.

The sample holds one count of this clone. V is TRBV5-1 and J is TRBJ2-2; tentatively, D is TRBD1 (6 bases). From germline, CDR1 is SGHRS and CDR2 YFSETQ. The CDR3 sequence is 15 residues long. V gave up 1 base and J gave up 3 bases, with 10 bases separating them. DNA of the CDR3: TGCGCCAGCAGCTTGACAGGGAAGGACACCGGGGAGCTGTTTTTT. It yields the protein CASSLTGKDTGELFF. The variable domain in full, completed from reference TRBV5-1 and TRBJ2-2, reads KAGVTQTPRYLIKTRGQQVTLSCSPISGHRSVSWYQQTPGQGLQFLFEYFSETQRNKGNFPGRFSGRQFSNSRSEMNVSTLELGDSALYLCASSLTGKDTGELFFGEGSRLTVL.

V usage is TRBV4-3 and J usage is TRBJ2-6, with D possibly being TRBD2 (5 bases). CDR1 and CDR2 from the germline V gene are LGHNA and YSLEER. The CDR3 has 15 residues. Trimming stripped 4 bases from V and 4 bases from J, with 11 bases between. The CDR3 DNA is TGCGCCAGCAGCCCTAGCTGGTCCGGGGCCAACGTCCTGACTTTC. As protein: CASSPSWSGANVLTF.

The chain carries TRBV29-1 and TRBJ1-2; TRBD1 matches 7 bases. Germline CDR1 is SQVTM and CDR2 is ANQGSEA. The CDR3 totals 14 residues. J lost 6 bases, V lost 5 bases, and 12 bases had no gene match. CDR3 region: CSVSPDGTVDGYTF. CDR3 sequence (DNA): TGCAGCGTTTCCCCGGATGGGACAGTGGATGGCTACACCTTC.

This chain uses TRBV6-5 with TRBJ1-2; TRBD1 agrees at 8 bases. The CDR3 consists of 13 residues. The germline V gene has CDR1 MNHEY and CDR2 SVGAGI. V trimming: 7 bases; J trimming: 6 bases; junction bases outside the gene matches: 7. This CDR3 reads CASTPGGVNGYTF. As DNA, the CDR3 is TGTGCCAGCACGCCAGGGGGCGTAAATGGCTACACCTTC.

CDR3 coding DNA: TGTGCCAGCAGCTCGACAGGGTCCACGGGAGAGACCCAGTACTTC. Translated, it gives CASSSTGSTGETQYF. The J gene is TRBJ2-5, the V gene TRBV11-1; TRBD1 matches at 7 bases. This CDR3 is 15 amino acids long. The germline CDR1 and CDR2 sequences are SGHAT and FQDESV (reference sequence). V gave up 4 bases and J gave up 4 bases; unmatched junction bases: 9.

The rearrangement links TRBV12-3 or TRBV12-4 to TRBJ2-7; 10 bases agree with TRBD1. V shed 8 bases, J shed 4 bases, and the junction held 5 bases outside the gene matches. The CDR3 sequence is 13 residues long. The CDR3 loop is CASGTGEVYEQYF. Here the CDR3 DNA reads TGTGCCAGCGGGACAGGGGAGGTTTACGAGCAGTACTTC.

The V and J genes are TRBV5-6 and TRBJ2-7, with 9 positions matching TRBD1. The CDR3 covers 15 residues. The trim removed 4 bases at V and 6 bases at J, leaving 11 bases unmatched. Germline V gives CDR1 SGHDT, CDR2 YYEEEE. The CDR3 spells CASSLGTGNLAEQYF. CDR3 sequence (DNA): TGTGCCAGCAGCCTCGGGACAGGGAATTTAGCCGAGCAGTACTTC.

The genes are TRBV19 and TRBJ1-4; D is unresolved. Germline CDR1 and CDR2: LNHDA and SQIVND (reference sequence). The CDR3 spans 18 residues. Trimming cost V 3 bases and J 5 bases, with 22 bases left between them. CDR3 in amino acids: CASSIWASNTRGNEKLFF. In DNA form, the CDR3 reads TGTGCCAGTAGTATTTGGGCCTCCAACACGCGTGGCAATGAAAAACTGTTTTTT.

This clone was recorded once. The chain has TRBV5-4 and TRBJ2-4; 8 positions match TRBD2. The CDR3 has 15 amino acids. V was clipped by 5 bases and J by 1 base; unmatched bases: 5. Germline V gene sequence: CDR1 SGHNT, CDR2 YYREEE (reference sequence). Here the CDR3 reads CASSYRGGAKNIQYF. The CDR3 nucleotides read TGTGCCAGCAGTTATCGCGGGGGGGCCAAAAACATTCAGTACTTC. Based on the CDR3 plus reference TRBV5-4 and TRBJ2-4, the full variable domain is ETGVTQSPTHLIKTRGQQVTLRCSSQSGHNTVSWYQQALGQGPQFIFQYYREEENGRGNFPPRFSGLQFPNYSSELNVNALELDDSALYLCASSYRGGAKNIQYFGAGTRLSVL.

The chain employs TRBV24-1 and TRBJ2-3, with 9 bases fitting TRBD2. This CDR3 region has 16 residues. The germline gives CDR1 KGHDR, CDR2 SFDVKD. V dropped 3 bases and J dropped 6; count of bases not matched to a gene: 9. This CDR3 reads CATSDTGTSLPDTQYF. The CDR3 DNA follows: TGTGCCACCAGTGATACCGGGACTAGCCTCCCGGATACGCAGTATTTT.

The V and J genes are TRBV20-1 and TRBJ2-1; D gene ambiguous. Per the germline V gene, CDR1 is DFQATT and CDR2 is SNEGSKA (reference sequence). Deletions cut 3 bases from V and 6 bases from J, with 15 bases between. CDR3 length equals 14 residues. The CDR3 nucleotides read TGCAGTGCTAGTACAATCCTGGGTTCCAATGAGCAGTTCTTC. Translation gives CSASTILGSNEQFF.

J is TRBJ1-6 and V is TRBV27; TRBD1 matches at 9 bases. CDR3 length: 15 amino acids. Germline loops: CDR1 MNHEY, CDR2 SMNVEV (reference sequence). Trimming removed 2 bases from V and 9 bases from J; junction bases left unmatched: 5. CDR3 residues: CASSLGTGRGSPLHF. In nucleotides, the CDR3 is TGTGCCAGCAGTTTAGGGACAGGGCGGGGTTCACCCCTCCACTTT.

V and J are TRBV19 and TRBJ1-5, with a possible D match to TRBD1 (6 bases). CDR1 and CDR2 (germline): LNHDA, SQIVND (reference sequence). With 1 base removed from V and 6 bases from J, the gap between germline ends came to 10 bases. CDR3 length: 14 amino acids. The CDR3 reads CASSIVGGGQPQHF. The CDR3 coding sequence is TGTGCCAGTAGTATAGTCGGGGGCGGTCAGCCCCAGCATTTT.

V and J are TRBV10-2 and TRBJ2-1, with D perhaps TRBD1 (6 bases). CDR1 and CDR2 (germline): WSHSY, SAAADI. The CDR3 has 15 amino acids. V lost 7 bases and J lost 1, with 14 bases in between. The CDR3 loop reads CASTNRVGSYNEQFF. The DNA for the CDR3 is TGCGCCAGCACCAACAGGGTTGGATCCTACAATGAGCAGTTCTTC.

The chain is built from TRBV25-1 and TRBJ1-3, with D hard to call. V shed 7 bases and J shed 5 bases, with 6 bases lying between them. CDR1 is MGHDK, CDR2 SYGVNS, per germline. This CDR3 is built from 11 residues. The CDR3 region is CASNRRNTIYF. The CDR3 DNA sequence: TGTGCCAGCAATAGGAGAAACACCATATATTTT.

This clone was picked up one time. The CDR3 nucleotides are TGTGCCAGCAGCCTTGGGTCAGGGTCGACCGGGGAGCTGTTTTTT. Protein: CASSLGSGSTGELFF. V gene TRBV7-3 combines with J gene TRBJ2-2; D is possibly TRBD1 (5 bases). Germline CDR1 SGHTA, CDR2 FQGTGA. The CDR3 is made up of 15 amino acids. The V gene lost 5 bases and the J gene lost 5 bases, with 15 bases spanning the gap.